This TCR beta chain was recorded in a study of response to subunit inactivated influenza vaccine. Study-wide findings and caveats: Researchers suggested that each seasonal influenza vaccination recruits few new T cells.

Deletions cut 4 bases from V and 3 bases from J, with 9 bases between. CDR1 and CDR2 from the germline V gene are SNHLY and FYNNEI. CDR3 length: 14 amino acids. From the RT-PCR reads, TCRdb called clonotypes with MiXCR, one entry per CDR3 protein. In the table there are fewer than 800,000 distinct CDR3 sequences, about 15% of which are singletons. This clonotype was seen repeatedly, ten times or more. What it recognizes is unknown. This clonotype was obtained from a man aged 50 to 59 who received an inactivated influenza vaccine. This material consisted of PBMCs from blood, taken approximately 13 days after vaccination. The rearrangement links TRBV2 to TRBJ2-2; D might be TRBD1 (5 bases). The CDR3 is CASSAEGDTGELFF. The CDR3 bases are TGTGCCAGCAGTGCCGAAGGGGACACCGGGGAGCTGTTTTTT.